This is a list of T cell receptor beta chains from one sample in a study of blood T cell repertoires in COVID-19. The table came from immunoSEQ multiplex PCR; TCRdb's copy has only in-frame clones and leaves some out. The sample shows 110,000 to 150,000 clones, more than 80% of them seen only once. The sample comprised PBMCs or T cells enriched from blood (not recorded which). Source of these receptors: a woman under 30 who had been exposed to COVID-19. The CDR3 runs from the conserved cysteine through the conserved F or W. A D gene is named only where the DNA matches it firmly. Clone sizes are given selectively: once, few, many, or a class where the clone is expanded.

v_gene	j_gene	abundance	d_gene	CDR3nt	CDR3aa
TRBV19	TRBJ1-5	.	.	TGTGCCAGTAGTAATGGCAACAATCAGCCCCAGCATTTT	CASSNGNNQPQHF
TRBV7-9	TRBJ1-4	.	TRBD1	TGTGCCAGCAGCTACCACAGGGGGGGAACTAATGAAAAACTGTTTTTT	CASSYHRGGTNEKLFF
TRBV5-6	TRBJ2-1	.	.	TGTGCCAGCAGCTTGTATCTCGACAATGAGCAGTTCTTC	CASSLYLDNEQFF
TRBV10-3	TRBJ1-1	.	TRBD1	TGTGCCATCAGAACAATACTAACTCCGGGACAGGGGAACACTGAAGCTTTCTTT	CAIRTILTPGQGNTEAFF
TRBV6-1	TRBJ2-5	.	TRBD2	TGTGCCAGCAGTGAATGGGCTAGCGGACAAGAGACCCAGTACTTC	CASSEWASGQETQYF
TRBV5-1	TRBJ1-2	.	.	TGCGCCAGCAGCTTCCCAGGGGAACACTATGGCTACACCTTC	CASSFPGEHYGYTF
TRBV14	TRBJ2-2	few	.	TGTGCCAGCAGCCAAGCAAAAGGGACACCGAACACCGGGGAGCTGTTTTTT	CASSQAKGTPNTGELFF
TRBV2	TRBJ2-7	.	TRBD1	TGTGCCAGCAGTGATATGGGACAGGAAATCGGGGAGCAGTACTTC	CASSDMGQEIGEQYF
TRBV3-1/TRBV3-2	TRBJ1-4	.	TRBD1	TGTGCCAGCAGCCTAGACAGGGGAGCGACTAATGAAAAACTGTTTTTT	CASSLDRGATNEKLFF
TRBV30	TRBJ1-1	.	.	TGTGCCTGGAGTACAGGCCCGATGAACACTGAAGCTTTCTTT	CAWSTGPMNTEAFF
TRBV5-1	TRBJ2-3	.	.	TGCGCCAGCGCCGTGGCGGCAGATACGCAGTATTTT	CASAVAADTQYF
TRBV28	TRBJ2-7	few	.	TGTGCCAGCAGTTTCCCCGCCTGGGCAGGGGACCACGAGCAGTACTTC	CASSFPAWAGDHEQYF
TRBV29-1	TRBJ2-7	.	.	TGCAGCGTTGAGACAGCCGACTACGAGCAGTACTTC	CSVETADYEQYF
TRBV11-3	TRBJ1-1	.	.	TGTGCCAGCAGCTTTGGAGGGGCGGACGACACTGAAGCTTTCTTT	CASSFGGADDTEAFF
TRBV7-2	TRBJ1-3	.	.	TGTGCCAGCAGCTCGAGACTATCTCTGAGTAACACCATATATTTT	CASSSRLSLSNTIYF
TRBV11-1	TRBJ2-2	once	.	TGTGCCAGCAGCTTAGATGACACCCCCGGGGAGCTGTTTTTT	CASSLDDTPGELFF
TRBV5-1	TRBJ2-1	.	.	TGCGCCAGCAGCTTGTTCACTAGTTACAATGAGCAGTTCTTC	CASSLFTSYNEQFF
TRBV6-1	TRBJ1-3	.	.	TGTGCCAGCAGTGAAGGTCCAGGGACTGGAAACACCATATATTTT	CASSEGPGTGNTIYF
TRBV5-8	TRBJ1-2	.	.	TGTGCCAGCAGCTTGGGACTTCTTCCTTCCTATGGCTACACCTTC	CASSLGLLPSYGYTF
TRBV5-3	TRBJ1-3	.	TRBD1	TGTGCCAGAAGCTTGGCAGGGGGACAGGCCTCTGGAAACACCATATATTTT	CARSLAGGQASGNTIYF
TRBV27	TRBJ1-4	.	.	TGTGCCAGCAGTTTCGGCAGGCCCCATGAAAAACTGTTTTTT	CASSFGRPHEKLFF
TRBV4-1	TRBJ2-1	.	TRBD2	TGCGCCAGCAGCCAAGAAGCGCGGGGGAACTACAATGAGCAGTTCTTC	CASSQEARGNYNEQFF
TRBV12-3/TRBV12-4	TRBJ2-3	.	.	TGTGCCAGCAGTTTGGGCGGGGACGAGCAGTATTTT	CASSLGGDEQYF
TRBV6-1	TRBJ2-5	.	TRBD2	TGTGCCAGCAGTGAACTAGCGGGAGGGCAAGAGACCCAGTACTTC	CASSELAGGQETQYF
TRBV11-2	TRBJ2-1	few	TRBD2	TGTGCCAGCATGGGGGGGGTGTACAATGAGCAGTTCTTC	CASMGGVYNEQFF
TRBV5-5	TRBJ2-3	.	.	TGTGCCAGCAGCCTGGGTCTTCTTGATACGCAGTATTTT	CASSLGLLDTQYF
TRBV4-1	TRBJ2-3	.	TRBD2	TGCGCCAGCAGCCAAGGAGGATGGGGGAGGGTTAATACGCAGTATTTT	CASSQGGWGRVNTQYF
TRBV28	TRBJ2-7	.	.	TGTGCCAGCAGTTCCCGGGAGCAGTACTTC	CASSSREQYF
TRBV15	TRBJ2-3	.	.	TGTGCCACCAGCAAGGACTTAATGGACACAGATACGCAGTATTTT	CATSKDLMDTDTQYF
TRBV7-9	TRBJ2-5	.	.	TGTGCCAGCAGCTTCGACACCTTCCAAGAGACCCAGTACTTC	CASSFDTFQETQYF
TRBV5-1	TRBJ2-5	once	TRBD1	TGCGCCAGCAGCTTGGGAGGGGGCCCACAAGAGACCCAGTACTTC	CASSLGGGPQETQYF
TRBV6-5	TRBJ1-1	.	TRBD1	TGTGCCAGCAGTTTAAGCCAGGGGGCGCAAACTGAAGCTTTCTTT	CASSLSQGAQTEAFF
TRBV11-2	TRBJ2-1	.	TRBD2	TGTGCCAGCAGCCAAGGACTAGCGGGAGTGGGGGATGAGCAGTTCTTC	CASSQGLAGVGDEQFF
TRBV28	TRBJ1-1	.	.	TGTGCCAGCAGTTTGTGGCCGACTGGAGCTTTCTTT	CASSLWPTGAFF
TRBV15	TRBJ1-1	.	.	TGTGCCACCAGCTATGACAGGAACACTGAAGCTTTCTTT	CATSYDRNTEAFF
TRBV7-9	TRBJ2-3	.	TRBD2	TGTGCCAGCAGCCAGACTAGCGGGATTTCCGATACGCAGTATTTT	CASSQTSGISDTQYF
TRBV3-1/TRBV3-2	TRBJ1-2	.	.	TGTGCCAGCAGCCAAGCTAGGGAGTCTGGCTACACCTTC	CASSQARESGYTF
TRBV28	TRBJ1-5	few	.	TGTGCCAGCAGTTTGGGGGGGAGTAGCAATCAGCCCCAGCATTTT	CASSLGGSSNQPQHF
TRBV15	TRBJ1-1	.	.	TGTGCCACCAGCAGAGATCCTCCATCGGTGACGGCAGGGAACACTGAAGCTTTCTTT	CATSRDPPSVTAGNTEAFF
TRBV7-8	TRBJ2-7	.	TRBD2	TGTGCCAGCAGCCCCCGGGAGGTCCGTTTAGTGCAGTACTTC	CASSPREVRLVQYF
TRBV18	TRBJ2-4	.	.	TGTGCCAGCTCACCCGGCCGCAGGGCCAAAAACATTCAGTACTTC	CASSPGRRAKNIQYF
TRBV24-1	TRBJ2-3	.	TRBD1	TGTGCCACCAGTGATTTGGGGACAGGAGCAGATACGCAGTATTTT	CATSDLGTGADTQYF